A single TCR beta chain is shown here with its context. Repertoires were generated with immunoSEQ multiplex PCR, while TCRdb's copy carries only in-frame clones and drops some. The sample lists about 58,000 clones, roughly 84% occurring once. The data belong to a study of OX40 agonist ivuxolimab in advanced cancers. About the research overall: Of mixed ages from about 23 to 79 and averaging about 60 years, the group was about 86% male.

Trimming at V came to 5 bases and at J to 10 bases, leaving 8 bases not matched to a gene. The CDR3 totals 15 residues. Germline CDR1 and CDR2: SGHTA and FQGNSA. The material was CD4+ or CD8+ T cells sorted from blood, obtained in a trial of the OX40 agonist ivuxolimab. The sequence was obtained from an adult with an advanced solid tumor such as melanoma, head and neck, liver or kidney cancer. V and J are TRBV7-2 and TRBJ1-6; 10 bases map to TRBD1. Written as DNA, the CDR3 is TGTGCCAGCAGCAGAGACAGGGGGCGCGAATCACCCCTCCACTTT. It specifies CASSRDRGRESPLHF.